Each of the 3 T cell receptor beta chains below was sequenced from the same sample in a study of T cells in tumors after PD-1 blockade. Only in-frame clones appear in the TCRdb table, and some are missing; sequencing was by immunoSEQ multiplex PCR. The table records tens of thousands of clones, about three quarters of them present only once. Sequencing used PBMCs, obtained after anti-PD-1 treatment. These receptors all come from a human donor with basal cell carcinoma.

J is TRBJ2-3 and V is TRBV24-1; 11 bases match TRBD2. Germline CDR1 reads KGHDR; CDR2 reads SFDVKD. The CDR3 extends over 19 amino acids. The J segment lost 1 base and the V segment lost 5 bases, leaving 13 bases of the junction unmatched. DNA of the CDR3: TGTGCCACCAGTGGGCGACTAGCGGGGTCCTCACGGGGCACAGATACGCAGTATTTT. It is translated as CATSGRLAGSSRGTDTQYF.

The V gene is TRBV3-1 (or the pseudogene TRBV3-2), the J gene TRBJ1-5; 10 nucleotides line up with TRBD1. V shed 5 bases, J shed 5 bases, and the junction held 3 bases outside the gene matches. The length of the CDR3 is 14 residues. Germline V CDR1 and CDR2: LGHDT, YNNKEL (reference sequence). This chain's CDR3 is CASSKTGGHQPQHF. The CDR3 DNA reads TGTGCCAGCAGCAAGACAGGGGGCCATCAGCCCCAGCATTTT.

This rearrangement joins TRBV10-1 to TRBJ1-3; D is possibly TRBD1 (5 bases). V was pared by 2 bases and J by 2 bases, with 19 bases between. There are 18 residues in the CDR3. Per germline, CDR1 WNHNN and CDR2 SYGVQD (reference sequence). CDR3 DNA sequence: TGCGCCAGCAGTGAGCGGGGCCTCCCTCGACTACCTGGAAACACCATATATTTT. Protein: CASSERGLPRLPGNTIYF.